These 31 T cell receptor beta chains were sequenced from one sample in a study of T cell responses to AZD1222 COVID-19 vaccine. TCRdb's table, derived via immunoSEQ multiplex PCR, lists solely in-frame clones and lacks some. This table has 75,000 to 100,000 clones, approximately 86% appearing once. This sample comprised peripheral blood, obtained on day 0 of AZD1222 vaccination. The receptors were sampled from an adult in good health.

This clone was detected once. The chain couples TRBV27 to TRBJ1-1; 7 bases line up with TRBD1. After removal of 2 bases from V and 6 bases from J, the junction contained 3 bases not matched to a gene. Germline CDR1 reads MNHEY; CDR2 reads SMNVEV (reference sequence). This CDR3 contains 13 residues. CDR3 sequence reads: CASSLIGQAEAFF. CDR3 nucleotide sequence: TGTGCCAGCAGTTTAATCGGACAGGCTGAAGCTTTCTTT.

This clone was recorded only once. The chain joins TRBV7-2 to TRBJ2-1; D gene unclear. The V end was cut by 0 bases, the J end by 6 bases, with 12 bases between. The CDR3 loop spans 15 amino acids. Per the germline V gene, CDR1 is SGHTA and CDR2 is FQGNSA. The CDR3 protein is CASSLAHGVFNEQFF. The DNA for the CDR3 is TGTGCCAGCAGCTTAGCGCACGGCGTCTTCAATGAGCAGTTCTTC.

The rearrangement uses TRBV6-5 and TRBJ1-2; 9 bases are a match to TRBD1. The CDR3 is 13 amino acids. Looked up from germline, CDR1 is MNHEY and CDR2 is SVGAGI. Losses at the gene ends were 5 bases for V and 9 bases for J; bases not matched to a gene: 7. CDR3 sequence (DNA): TGTGCCAGCAGTCTACAGGGGGCGCGTAGCTACACCTTC. It codes for CASSLQGARSYTF.

The chain joins TRBV15 to TRBJ1-5; tentative D call: TRBD1 (5 bases). CDR3 length: 14 residues. Germline CDR1 reads LNHNV; CDR2 reads YYDKDF (reference sequence). Between the trimmed V and J ends, which lost 0 bases and 11 bases, there was a span of 14 bases. This CDR3 is CATSREVGTLSQHF. In DNA, the CDR3 is TGTGCCACCAGCAGAGAGGTAGGGACCCTGTCCCAGCATTTT.

V and J are TRBV24-1 and TRBJ2-1; D is possibly TRBD2 (6 bases). Germline V lookup: CDR1 KGHDR, CDR2 SFDVKD. Trimming shortened V by 3 bases and J by 8 bases, and 13 bases separated the two germline ends. The CDR3 totals 14 residues. This chain's CDR3 is CATSDRVRDYEQFF. CDR3 nucleotide sequence: TGTGCCACCAGTGATCGGGTCAGGGACTATGAGCAGTTCTTC.

The rearrangement joins TRBV18 to TRBJ1-5, with TRBD1 identical over 8 bases. CDR1 is KGHSH, CDR2 LQKENI, per germline. V was clipped by 3 bases and J by 7 bases; unmatched bases: 5. The CDR3 contains 14 residues. CDR3 region: CASSPGQGQQPQHF. For the CDR3, the DNA is TGTGCCAGCTCACCTGGACAGGGACAACAGCCCCAGCATTTT.

The chain has TRBV5-4 and TRBJ2-7, with 8 bases that match TRBD1. Germline CDR1 is SGHNT and CDR2 is YYREEE (reference sequence). This CDR3 has 15 amino acids. The V gene end was trimmed by 4 bases and the J gene end by 4 bases; junction bases not matched to a gene: 10. The CDR3 reads CASSVAGQGSYEQYF. The DNA for the CDR3 is TGTGCCAGCAGCGTTGCCGGACAGGGATCGTACGAGCAGTACTTC.

The rearrangement links TRBV10-3 to TRBJ2-3; D possibly corresponds to TRBD2 (5 bases). This CDR3 has 15 amino acids. Germline CDR1 reads ENHRY; CDR2 reads SYGVKD. V was shortened by 4 bases and J by 1 base, with 12 bases between the two germline ends. The CDR3 DNA reads as TGTGCCATCAGTGGGACTCCAAAGGGCACAGATACGCAGTATTTT. Translation: CAISGTPKGTDTQYF.

V usage is TRBV5-6 and J usage is TRBJ1-5, with D unclear. Trimming cost V 6 bases and J 3 bases, with 13 bases left between them. The CDR3 spans 14 residues. Germline V gene sequence: CDR1 SGHDT, CDR2 YYEEEE. This chain's CDR3 is CASTVGLYNQPQHF. The CDR3 coding sequence is TGTGCCAGCACGGTCGGACTGTACAATCAGCCCCAGCATTTT. Complete variable domain (other parts from reference TRBV5-6 and TRBJ1-5): DAGVTQSPTHLIKTRGQQVTLRCSPKSGHDTVSWYQQALGQGPQFIFQYYEEEERQRGNFPDRFSGHQFPNYSSELNVNALLLGDSALYLCASTVGLYNQPQHFGDGTRLSIL.

V gene TRBV4-2 combines with J gene TRBJ1-2; possibly TRBD1 for D (5 bases). CDR1 is LGHNA, CDR2 YNFKEQ, per germline. V was shortened by 7 bases and J by 6 bases, with 18 bases between the two germline ends. The CDR3 totals 14 residues. The CDR3 DNA reads as TGTGCCAGCAACGCCTTCGGAGGGGAAGATGGCTACACCTTC. This encodes CASNAFGGEDGYTF.

The J gene is TRBJ2-5, the V gene TRBV12-3 or TRBV12-4, with D uncertain. The CDR3 totals 12 residues. The V gene lost 1 base and the J gene lost 2 bases, with 2 bases spanning the gap. The CDR3 DNA follows: TGTGCCAGCAGTTTAGGGCAAGAGACCCAGTACTTC. As protein: CASSLGQETQYF.

This chain links TRBV19 with TRBJ1-3, with D possibly TRBD1 on 5 matching bases. Germline loops: CDR1 LNHDA, CDR2 SQIVND (reference sequence). Trimming cost V 4 bases and J 0 bases, with 10 bases left between them. CDR3 length equals 15 residues. Here the CDR3 DNA reads TGTGCCAGTAGTACGGGACCAACCTCTGGAAACACCATATATTTT. Protein product: CASSTGPTSGNTIYF.

Only one count was recorded for this clone. This rearrangement joins TRBV3-1 (or the pseudogene TRBV3-2) to TRBJ1-6, with 7 bases matching TRBD1. The germline CDR1 and CDR2 sequences are LGHDT and YNNKEL (reference sequence). The CDR3 has 16 amino acids. The V gene end was trimmed by 1 base and the J gene end by 7 bases; junction bases not matched to a gene: 7. CDR3 coding DNA: TGTGCCAGCAGCCAAGCCCCCGACAGGGTGAATTCACCCCTCCACTTT. As protein: CASSQAPDRVNSPLHF.

The rearrangement joins TRBV7-8 to TRBJ2-2; D remains ambiguous. V was shortened by 5 bases and J by 1 base, with 14 bases between the two germline ends. Germline V gives CDR1 SGHVS, CDR2 FQNEAQ. This CDR3 spans 16 amino acids. CDR3 loop: CASSLFARKNTGELFF. The DNA of the CDR3 is TGTGCCAGCAGCCTTTTTGCGAGAAAGAACACCGGGGAGCTGTTTTTT.

The chain employs TRBV6-4 and TRBJ1-6, with D perhaps TRBD1 (5 bases). This CDR3 contains 14 residues. Trimming pared 6 bases from V and 5 bases from J, leaving 11 bases between. Germline V gives CDR1 MRHNA, CDR2 SNTAGT. CDR3 in amino acids: CASSGGTNNSPLHF. The CDR3 DNA reads TGTGCCAGCAGCGGCGGGACGAATAATTCACCCCTCCACTTT.

The V call is TRBV7-9, the J call TRBJ1-1; TRBD1 matches at 7 bases. The V gene's germline CDR1 is SEHNR and CDR2 FQNEAQ (reference sequence). The length of the CDR3 is 15 residues. J lost 0 bases, V lost 6 bases, and 7 bases had no gene match. Written as DNA, the CDR3 is TGTGCCAGCAGGGACAAGGACAGGTTGAACACTGAAGCTTTCTTT. Amino acids: CASRDKDRLNTEAFF.

The V and J genes are TRBV3-1 (or the pseudogene TRBV3-2) and TRBJ1-5; TRBD1 might be the D (5 bases). V was clipped by 4 bases and J by 6 bases, with 16 bases between them. Looked up from germline, CDR1 is LGHDT and CDR2 is YNNKEL (reference sequence). The CDR3 runs to 15 residues. In DNA form, the CDR3 reads TGTGCCAGCAGCCTTGGGGGGTCAGGAGCTCAGCCCCAGCATTTT. It is translated as CASSLGGSGAQPQHF.

The genes are TRBV5-1 and TRBJ2-3, with 11 bases lining up with TRBD1. The CDR3 loop spans 18 amino acids. The germline gives CDR1 SGHRS, CDR2 YFSETQ. V was pared by 3 bases and J by 2 bases, with 11 bases of the junction left unmatched. The CDR3 nucleotides are TGCGCCAGCAGCTGGGACAGGGGGGCCCTGGATTTCACAGATACGCAGTATTTT. Amino acids: CASSWDRGALDFTDTQYF.

The CDR3 reads CASSHQGSTEAFF. The CDR3 coding sequence is TGTGCCAGCAGCCATCAGGGGAGCACTGAAGCTTTCTTT. V gene TRBV14 combines with J gene TRBJ1-1; D perhaps matches TRBD1 (6 bases). This CDR3 has 13 residues. CDR1 and CDR2 from the germline V gene are SGHDN and FVKESK. With 3 bases removed from V and 4 bases from J, the gap between germline ends came to 9 bases.

V is TRBV29-1 and J is TRBJ2-5, with 10 positions matching TRBD1. Germline values: CDR1 SQVTM, CDR2 ANQGSEA. Unmatched junction bases numbered 10, after V lost 6 bases and J lost 6 bases. CDR3 size: 14 residues. The CDR3 region has the DNA TGCAGCGTCTACGGGGGACAGGGGATGAAGACCCAGTACTTC. This gives the protein CSVYGGQGMKTQYF.

This chain uses TRBV21-1 with TRBJ1-1; the table names TRBD1, a call not compared with the DNA. TRBV21-1 is marked as a pseudogene. The CDR3 has 14 residues. CDR3 amino acids: CASSPTGTDTEAFF. In nucleotides, the CDR3 is TGTGCCAGCAGCCCGACTGGGACAGACACTGAAGCTTTCTTT.

This clone was detected once. This sequence joins TRBV11-2 and TRBJ1-2; D might be TRBD1 (5 bases). The germline V and J ends were trimmed by 6 bases and 4 bases, with 24 bases remaining between them. There are 17 residues in the CDR3. CDR1 and CDR2 (germline): SGHAT, FQNNGV. The CDR3 region has the DNA TGTGCCAGCAGACCCATTAAAATCGTCAGGGATGGCTATGGCTACACCTTC. Protein sequence: CASRPIKIVRDGYGYTF.

The chain joins TRBV6-5 to TRBJ2-7; TRBD1 is a possible D gene (5 bases). The CDR3 is 16 residues long. V lost 3 bases, J lost 6 bases, and 21 bases lay in between. Germline V lookup: CDR1 MNHEY, CDR2 SVGAGI. CDR3 nucleotides: TGTGCCAGCAGTTATCCGAAAGGGGATGGATCCCTCGAGCAGTACTTC. The encoded protein is CASSYPKGDGSLEQYF.

The CDR3 reads CASSPMNGGNQPQHF. The CDR3 nucleotides read TGTGCCAGCAGCCCTATGAACGGTGGCAATCAGCCCCAGCATTTT. The genes are TRBV3-1 (or the pseudogene TRBV3-2) and TRBJ1-5; D call uncertain. Trimming shortened V by 4 bases and J by 2 bases, and 12 bases separated the two germline ends. CDR3 size: 15 residues. Per germline, CDR1 LGHDT and CDR2 YNNKEL (reference sequence).

V gene TRBV2 combines with J gene TRBJ2-2, with 10 bases matching TRBD1. The CDR3 runs 16 residues. Looked up from germline, CDR1 is SNHLY and CDR2 is FYNNEI. The J segment lost 3 bases and the V segment lost 3 bases, leaving 4 bases of the junction unmatched. The CDR3 protein is CASSDWGTGDTGELFF. The CDR3 nucleotides read TGTGCCAGCAGTGATTGGGGGACAGGGGACACCGGGGAGCTGTTTTTT. Full variable domain (rest looked up from reference TRBV2 and TRBJ2-2): EPEVTQTPSHQVTQMGQEVILRCVPISNHLYFYWYRQILGQKVEFLVSFYNNEISEKSEIFDDQFSVERPDGSNFTLKIRSTKLEDSAMYFCASSDWGTGDTGELFFGEGSRLTVL.

CDR3 loop: CASSVLYEQYF. CDR3 DNA sequence: TGTGCCAGCAGCGTACTATACGAGCAGTACTTC. The chain carries TRBV5-5 and TRBJ2-7; the D is unclear. From germline, CDR1 is SGHKS and CDR2 YYEKEE (reference sequence). Deletions cut 4 bases from V and 4 bases from J, with 6 bases between. The CDR3 totals 11 residues.

The rearrangement joins TRBV5-4 to TRBJ1-5; the D gene is possibly TRBD1 (5 bases). CDR3 length equals 13 residues. V lost 2 bases and J 4 bases, leaving 7 bases between the germline ends. Looked up from germline, CDR1 is SGHNT and CDR2 is YYREEE (reference sequence). CDR3 sequence reads: CASSLDRNQPQHF. In DNA, the CDR3 is TGTGCCAGCAGCTTAGACAGAAATCAGCCCCAGCATTTT.

This chain joins TRBV7-9 and TRBJ2-5, with D tentatively TRBD1 or TRBD2 (5 bases each). The CDR3 runs to 15 residues. Germline values: CDR1 SEHNR, CDR2 FQNEAQ (reference sequence). Trimming removed 2 bases from V and 5 bases from J, with 15 bases in between. DNA for the CDR3: TGTGCCAGCAGCTTACTCGTGGGGGTGGGGGAGACCCAGTACTTC. It encodes CASSLLVGVGETQYF.

V is TRBV30 and J is TRBJ1-2, with TRBD1 identical over 7 bases. The CDR3 is 14 amino acids. V lost 1 base and J lost 2; bases outside the gene matches: 4. The germline V gene encodes CDR1 GTSNPN and CDR2 SVGIG (reference sequence). Written as DNA, the CDR3 is TGTGCCTGGAGTGAACAGGGGCGAAACTATGGCTACACCTTC. This gives the protein CAWSEQGRNYGYTF.

Details on this clone: The sample has other DNA sequences that encode this CDR3 too. The chain employs TRBV6-5 and TRBJ2-1; 10 positions match TRBD2. The CDR3 runs to 14 residues. The germline V gene encodes CDR1 MNHEY and CDR2 SVGAGI. With V trimmed by 6 bases and J by 7 bases, 6 bases remained unmatched. CDR3 sequence (DNA): TGTGCCAGCAGAAGCGGGGGGGCCTTTAATGAGCAGTTCTTC. Its protein product is CASRSGGAFNEQFF.

This clone turned up a few times. The gene calls are TRBV25-1 and TRBJ2-5; 10 bases fit TRBD2. From germline, CDR1 is MGHDK and CDR2 SYGVNS. V was clipped by 7 bases and J by 0 bases; unmatched bases: 5. The CDR3 runs to 15 residues. The CDR3 spells CASMGLAGDQETQYF. For the CDR3, the DNA is TGTGCCAGCATGGGTCTAGCGGGGGACCAAGAGACCCAGTACTTC.